This TCR beta chain was documented in a study of human CD8 memory T cell subsets. Study-wide results and limits: The study sequenced T cell receptor beta chains only.

Frequency places this clonotype as medium-sized. Its antigen is as yet unknown. This CDR3 spans 16 amino acids. Germline loops: CDR1 SEHNR, CDR2 FQNEAQ (reference sequence). Scientists made TCR beta libraries using UMI-labeled 5' RACE. TCRdb reanalyzed the 5' RACE reads, giving one entry per CDR3 protein sequence and no DNA. The table lists more than 10,000 distinct CDR3 sequences. Negative magnetic separation enriched total CD8+ T cells. Duplicate 150,000-cell vials of sorted CD8+ T cells per subset supplied the RNA. Source material: CD8+ T cells from PBMCs. This TCR derives from a human donor in good health. The rearrangement links TRBV7-9 to TRBJ2-7; TCRdb returns TRBD2, unconfirmable since there is no DNA. The CDR3 spells CASSTSFGTWNDEQYF.